This is a list of T cell receptor beta chains from one sample in a study of blood T cell repertoires in COVID-19. Libraries were prepared by immunoSEQ multiplex PCR; TCRdb keeps only in-frame clonotypes and omits some of them. Counted here are 120,000 to 150,000 clones, 85% to 90% occurring once; the ten biggest clones make up roughly an eighth. What was sequenced was peripheral blood. The receptor source for this set is a man aged 18 to 30 with COVID-19, enrolled during active disease. Each CDR3 is given with its conserved first and last residue. A D gene is named only where the DNA matches it firmly. The size of a clone is reported for some rows only, either as once, few or many, or as a class for expanded clones.

size: -; J: TRBJ2-1; V: TRBV11-2; D: TRBD2; DNA: TGTGCCAGCAGCTTAGTTGAAAGAGGACTAGCGGTTAATGAGCAGTTCTTC; CDR3: CASSLVERGLAVNEQFF
size: -; J: TRBJ1-2; V: TRBV6-5; D: -; DNA: TGTGCCAGCAGTTACTCATCCGGGAATAACTATGGCTACACCTTC; CDR3: CASSYSSGNNYGYTF
size: -; J: TRBJ1-5; V: TRBV7-8; D: TRBD1; DNA: TGTGCCAGCAGCCCCGGGACAGGGGGCTTTGAGCAGCCCCAGCATTTT; CDR3: CASSPGTGGFEQPQHF
size: -; J: TRBJ2-7; V: TRBV5-6; D: -; DNA: TGTGCCAGCAGCTTGGGCGCCACCACGGTGACAGTCGGGCAGTACTTC; CDR3: CASSLGATTVTVGQYF
size: -; J: TRBJ2-5; V: TRBV25-1; D: -; DNA: TGTGCCAGGGCCCATTGGGAGACCCAGTACTTC; CDR3: CARAHWETQYF
size: -; J: TRBJ1-2; V: TRBV6-5; D: -; DNA: TGTGCCAGCAGTCCCTCTGCGCCTGGTGGCTACACCTTC; CDR3: CASSPSAPGGYTF
size: -; J: TRBJ2-5; V: TRBV6-2/TRBV6-3; D: -; DNA: TGTGCCAGCAGTTACTTGAGGACAGGGAGGGGGACGGAGACCCAGTACTTC; CDR3: CASSYLRTGRGTETQYF
size: -; J: TRBJ1-1; V: TRBV5-6; D: -; DNA: TGTGCCAGCAGCTCGGGATGGAGGGAAAACTTT; CDR3: CASSSGWRENF
size: -; J: TRBJ2-1; V: TRBV4-3; D: -; DNA: TGCGCCAGCAGCCAAGATCCCCCGGGACACTTTACTAATGAGCAGTTCTTC; CDR3: CASSQDPPGHFTNEQFF
size: -; J: TRBJ1-6; V: TRBV23-1; D: -; DNA: TGCGCCAACCCCCGGGGTTCACCCCTCCACTTT; CDR3: CANPRGSPLHF
size: -; J: TRBJ2-7; V: TRBV6-5; D: TRBD2; DNA: TGTGCCAGCAGCCTAGCGGGACCATCTGACGAGCAGTACTTC; CDR3: CASSLAGPSDEQYF
size: -; J: TRBJ1-1; V: TRBV9; D: -; DNA: TGTGCCAGCAGCGGGGACACCACTGAAGCTTTCTTT; CDR3: CASSGDTTEAFF
size: -; J: TRBJ2-7; V: TRBV27; D: -; DNA: TGTGCCAGCAGTTTGTATGGGCACGAGCAGTACTTC; CDR3: CASSLYGHEQYF
size: -; J: TRBJ1-5; V: TRBV2; D: -; DNA: TGTGCCAGCAGTAGGGAGAAGAATCAGCCCCAGCATTTT; CDR3: CASSREKNQPQHF
size: -; J: TRBJ1-3; V: TRBV9; D: -; DNA: TGTGCCAGCAGCGAGAGGGGGAGCTCTGGAAACACCATATATTTT; CDR3: CASSERGSSGNTIYF
size: -; J: TRBJ2-5; V: TRBV5-5; D: -; DNA: TGTGCCAGCAGCTTGCCGGGATATTACCAAGAGACCCAGTACTTC; CDR3: CASSLPGYYQETQYF
size: -; J: TRBJ1-2; V: TRBV30; D: TRBD1; DNA: TGTGCCTCAACAAAAGACAGGGTGAGAAGTGGCTACACCTTC; CDR3: CASTKDRVRSGYTF
size: -; J: TRBJ2-7; V: TRBV30; D: -; DNA: TGTGCCTGCCTAGACTTAACCTACGAGCAGTACTTC; CDR3: CACLDLTYEQYF
size: -; J: TRBJ2-7; V: TRBV20-1; D: -; DNA: TGCAGTGCTAGTAGGCTGCTAGCGCTGTACGAGCAGTACTTC; CDR3: CSASRLLALYEQYF
size: -; J: TRBJ1-5; V: TRBV30; D: -; DNA: TGTGCCTGGAGTAGTGTGGGCAGGGGAGGGAATCAGCCCCAGCATTTT; CDR3: CAWSSVGRGGNQPQHF
size: -; J: TRBJ2-7; V: TRBV5-1; D: -; DNA: TGCGCCAGCAGCTTGTGGGACATACCATCCTACGAGCAGTACTTC; CDR3: CASSLWDIPSYEQYF
size: -; J: TRBJ2-5; V: TRBV18; D: -; DNA: TGTGCCAGCTCACCATCTGGGGAGGAGACCCAGTACTTC; CDR3: CASSPSGEETQYF
size: once; J: TRBJ2-2; V: TRBV5-1; D: -; DNA: TGCGCCAGCAGCTTGGAGACTCATTTAAACACCGGGGAGCTGTTTTTT; CDR3: CASSLETHLNTGELFF
size: few; J: TRBJ1-6; V: TRBV6-5; D: -; DNA: TGTGCCAGTTCAGGGTCGGGCTCACCCCTCCACTTT; CDR3: CASSGSGSPLHF
size: -; J: TRBJ2-7; V: TRBV29-1; D: TRBD1; DNA: TGCAGCGTTGAAGATGGGGACAGCTCCTACGAGCAGTACTTC; CDR3: CSVEDGDSSYEQYF
size: once; J: TRBJ2-5; V: TRBV28; D: TRBD1; DNA: TGTGCCAGCAGTTCAAGGACAGGGAGGATGTTCGAGACCCAGTACTTC; CDR3: CASSSRTGRMFETQYF
size: -; J: TRBJ2-3; V: TRBV20-1; D: TRBD2; DNA: TGCAGTGCTAGTGCCCGACTAGCGGGAGGGACAGATACGCAGTATTTT; CDR3: CSASARLAGGTDTQYF
size: -; J: TRBJ2-2; V: TRBV19; D: TRBD2; DNA: TGTGCCAGTAGTATACTAGCGGGAGGGCTGGAAACCGGGGAGCTGTTTTTT; CDR3: CASSILAGGLETGELFF
size: -; J: TRBJ1-2; V: TRBV5-6; D: -; DNA: TGTGCCAGCAGTTCTACAGGGTACTATGGCTACACCTTC; CDR3: CASSSTGYYGYTF